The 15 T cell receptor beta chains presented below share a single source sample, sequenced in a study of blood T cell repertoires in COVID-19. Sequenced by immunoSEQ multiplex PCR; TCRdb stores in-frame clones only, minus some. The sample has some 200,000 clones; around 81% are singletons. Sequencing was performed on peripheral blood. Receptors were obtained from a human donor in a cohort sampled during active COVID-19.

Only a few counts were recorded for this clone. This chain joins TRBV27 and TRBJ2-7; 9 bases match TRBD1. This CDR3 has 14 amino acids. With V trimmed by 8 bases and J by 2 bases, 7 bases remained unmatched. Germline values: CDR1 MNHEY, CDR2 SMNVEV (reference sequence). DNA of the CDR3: TGTGCCAGCTCCCGGGACAGGGACACCTACGAGCAGTACTTC. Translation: CASSRDRDTYEQYF.

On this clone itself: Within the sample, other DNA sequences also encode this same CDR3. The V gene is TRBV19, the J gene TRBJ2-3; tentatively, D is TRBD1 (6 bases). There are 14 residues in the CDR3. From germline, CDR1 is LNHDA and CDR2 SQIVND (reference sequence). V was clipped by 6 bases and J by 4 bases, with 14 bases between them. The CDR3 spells CASRARGRADTQYF. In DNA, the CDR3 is TGTGCCAGTAGGGCGAGGGGGAGAGCAGATACGCAGTATTTT.

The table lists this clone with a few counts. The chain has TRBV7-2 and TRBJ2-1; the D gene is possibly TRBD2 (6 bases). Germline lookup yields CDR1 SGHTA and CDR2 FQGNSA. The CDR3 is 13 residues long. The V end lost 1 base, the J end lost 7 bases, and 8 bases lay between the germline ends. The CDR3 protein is CASSLGTTNEQFF. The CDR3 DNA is TGTGCCAGCAGCTTAGGGACTACTAATGAGCAGTTCTTC.

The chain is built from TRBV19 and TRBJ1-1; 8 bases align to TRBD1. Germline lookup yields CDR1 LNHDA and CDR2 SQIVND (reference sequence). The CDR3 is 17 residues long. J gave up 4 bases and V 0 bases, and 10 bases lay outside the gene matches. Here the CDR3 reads CASSIDGGQATGTEAFF. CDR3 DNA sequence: TGTGCCAGTAGTATAGATGGGGGACAGGCAACGGGCACTGAAGCTTTCTTT.

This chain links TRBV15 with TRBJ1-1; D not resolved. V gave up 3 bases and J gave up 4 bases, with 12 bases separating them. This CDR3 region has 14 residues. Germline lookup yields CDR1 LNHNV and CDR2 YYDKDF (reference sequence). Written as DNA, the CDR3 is TGTGCCACCAGCAGGCCCTTCGGTTCCACTGAAGCTTTCTTT. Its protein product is CATSRPFGSTEAFF.

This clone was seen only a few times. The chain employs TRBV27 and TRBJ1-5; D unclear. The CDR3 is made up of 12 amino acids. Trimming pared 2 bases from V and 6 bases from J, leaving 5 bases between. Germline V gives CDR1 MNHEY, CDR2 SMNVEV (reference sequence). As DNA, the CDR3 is TGTGCCAGCAGTTTAAACGGTCAGCCCCAGCATTTT. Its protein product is CASSLNGQPQHF.

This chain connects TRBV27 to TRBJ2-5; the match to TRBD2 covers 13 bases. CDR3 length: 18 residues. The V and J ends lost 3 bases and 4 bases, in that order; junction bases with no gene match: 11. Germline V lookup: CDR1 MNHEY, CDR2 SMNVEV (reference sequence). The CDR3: CASSFTSGRAEVGETQYF. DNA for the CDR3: TGTGCCAGCAGTTTTACTAGCGGGAGGGCCGAGGTGGGAGAGACCCAGTACTTC.

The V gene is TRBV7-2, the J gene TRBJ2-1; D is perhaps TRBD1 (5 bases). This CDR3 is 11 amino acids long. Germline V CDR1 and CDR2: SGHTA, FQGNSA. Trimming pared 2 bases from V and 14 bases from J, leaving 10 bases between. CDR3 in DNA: TGTGCCAGCAGCTTAAACCCCAGGGAGTTCTTC. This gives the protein CASSLNPREFF.

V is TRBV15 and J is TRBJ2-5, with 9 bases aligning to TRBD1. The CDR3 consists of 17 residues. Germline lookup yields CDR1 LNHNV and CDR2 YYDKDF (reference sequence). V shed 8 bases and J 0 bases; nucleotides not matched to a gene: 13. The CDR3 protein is CATLDRGPTLYQETQYF. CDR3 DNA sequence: TGTGCCACCCTGGACAGGGGACCTACCTTGTACCAAGAGACCCAGTACTTC.

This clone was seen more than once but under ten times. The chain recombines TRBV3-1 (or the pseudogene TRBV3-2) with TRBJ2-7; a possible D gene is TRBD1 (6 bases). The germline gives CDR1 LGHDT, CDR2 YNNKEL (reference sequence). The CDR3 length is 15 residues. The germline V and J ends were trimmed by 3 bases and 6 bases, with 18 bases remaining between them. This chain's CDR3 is CASSQNIQGLGEQYF. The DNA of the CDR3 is TGTGCCAGCAGCCAGAATATACAGGGTCTCGGCGAGCAGTACTTC.

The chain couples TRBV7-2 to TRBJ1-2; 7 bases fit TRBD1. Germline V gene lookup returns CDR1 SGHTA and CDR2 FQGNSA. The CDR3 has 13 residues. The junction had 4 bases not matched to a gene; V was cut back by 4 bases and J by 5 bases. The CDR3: CASSSDRAYGYTF. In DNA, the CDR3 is TGTGCCAGCAGCTCCGACAGGGCTTATGGCTACACCTTC. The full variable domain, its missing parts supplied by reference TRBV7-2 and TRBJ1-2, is GAGVSQSPSNKVTEKGKDVELRCDPISGHTALYWYRQSLGQGLEFLIYFQGNSAPDKSGLPSDRFSAERTGGSVSTLTIQRTQQEDSAVYLCASSSDRAYGYTFGSGTRLTVV.

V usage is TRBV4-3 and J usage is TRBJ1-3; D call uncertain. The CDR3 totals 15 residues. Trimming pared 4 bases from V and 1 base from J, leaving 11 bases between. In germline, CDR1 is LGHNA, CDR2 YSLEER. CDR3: CASSLQAGSGNTIYF. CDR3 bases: TGCGCCAGCAGCCTCCAAGCGGGGTCTGGAAACACCATATATTTT.

The CDR3 reads CASTILGTGKNYGYTF. CDR3 DNA sequence: TGTGCCAGCACCATACTTGGGACAGGGAAAAACTATGGCTACACCTTC. This chain joins TRBV28 and TRBJ1-2, with 9 bases lining up with TRBD1. In germline, CDR1 is MDHEN, CDR2 SYDVKM. The CDR3 runs 16 residues. With V trimmed by 7 bases and J by 2 bases, 11 bases remained unmatched.

In DNA form, the CDR3 reads TGTGCCAGCAGCTCGCGGGGGCCCGACAGGGGAGGGACCGGGGAGCTGTTTTTT. This encodes CASSSRGPDRGGTGELFF. J is TRBJ2-2 and V is TRBV5-6, with D maybe TRBD1 (8 bases). Between the trimmed V and J ends, which lost 3 bases and 5 bases, there was a span of 23 bases. The CDR3 length is 18 residues. The V gene's germline CDR1 is SGHDT and CDR2 YYEEEE.

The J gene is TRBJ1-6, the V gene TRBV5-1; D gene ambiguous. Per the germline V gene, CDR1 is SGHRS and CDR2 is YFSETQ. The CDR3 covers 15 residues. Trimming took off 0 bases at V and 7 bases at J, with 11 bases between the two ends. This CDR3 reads CASSLETNPNSPLHF. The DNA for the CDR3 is TGCGCCAGCAGCTTGGAAACAAATCCCAATTCACCCCTCCACTTT.